The clone carrying this T cell receptor (beta chain) has a count of ten or more. The data originate from a study of CD8+CD57+ T cells in acquired aplastic anemia. Genomic DNA constituted the template upon which TCR beta VDJ and CDR3 profiling was performed. Each CDR3 protein is one row after TCRdb ran MiXCR on the reads. The table has just over 150,000 distinct CDR3 sequences, about 48% seen once. V shed 3 bases and J shed 0 bases, with 4 bases lying between them. The length of the CDR3 is 13 residues. Patients sequenced had flow cytometry evidence of CD8+CD57+ cell expansion. Sequenced sample: sorted CD4+, CD8+, or CD8+CD57+ T cells (not recorded which) from PBMCs. This chain connects TRBV12-3 or TRBV12-4 to TRBJ2-3; no reliable D call. The TCR sequence derives from a human donor with aplastic anemia. This CDR3 is CASSLSSTDTQYF. The CDR3 DNA sequence: TGTGCCAGCAGTTTGTCTAGCACAGATACGCAGTATTTT.